Listed below are T cell receptor beta chains from one sample, sequenced in a study of cytomegalovirus exposure and HLA in healthy donors. Profiled with immunoSEQ multiplex PCR; TCRdb holds only in-frame clones, not every one. The sample carries 140,000 or so clones, around 90% recorded once. The sequenced sample consisted of PBMCs. The source is a middle-aged woman in good health and CMV-seronegative. Both conserved end residues are part of each CDR3. A D gene is named only where the DNA matches it firmly. Clone sizes are given selectively: once, few, many, or a class where the clone is expanded.

length: 14; size: once; J: TRBJ2-3; D: TRBD1; V: TRBV23-1; CDR3: CASSRTGPGDTQYF; DNA: TGCGCCAGCAGTAGGACAGGGCCGGGGGATACGCAGTATTTT
length: 15; size: -; J: TRBJ2-3; D: TRBD2; V: TRBV5-5; CDR3: CASSLISGRTDTQYF; DNA: TGTGCCAGCAGCTTGATTAGCGGGAGAACAGATACGCAGTATTTT
length: 15; size: -; J: TRBJ2-7; D: TRBD2; V: TRBV5-1; CDR3: CASSPAELAGGRQYF; DNA: TGCGCCAGCAGCCCGGCCGAGCTAGCGGGAGGGCGTCAGTACTTC
length: 13; size: few; J: TRBJ1-1; D: -; V: TRBV6-1; CDR3: CASSEAGRLEAFF; DNA: TGTGCCAGCAGTGAAGCGGGGAGACTTGAAGCTTTCTTT
length: 11; size: -; J: TRBJ1-1; D: -; V: TRBV30; CDR3: CAWNPINGAFF; DNA: TGTGCCTGGAACCCGATAAACGGAGCTTTCTTT
length: 15; size: -; J: TRBJ1-1; D: TRBD1; V: TRBV5-1; CDR3: CASSGGQGARTEAFF; DNA: TGCGCCAGCAGCGGCGGACAGGGGGCGAGAACTGAAGCTTTCTTT
length: 17; size: -; J: TRBJ1-6; D: -; V: TRBV5-6; CDR3: CASSLGRAGSYNSPLHF; DNA: TGTGCCAGCAGCTTGGGGAGGGCAGGCTCCTATAATTCACCCCTCCACTTT
length: 15; size: -; J: TRBJ2-7; D: -; V: TRBV6-5; CDR3: CASSHMAGAAYEQYF; DNA: TGTGCCAGCAGTCATATGGCGGGGGCCGCCTACGAGCAGTACTTC
length: 16; size: -; J: TRBJ2-7; D: TRBD1; V: TRBV11-3; CDR3: CASSWETGTGAYEQYF; DNA: TGTGCCAGCAGCTGGGAGACCGGGACAGGGGCCTACGAGCAGTACTTC
length: 20; size: -; J: TRBJ2-1; D: TRBD2; V: TRBV10-3; CDR3: CAISESPGLAGGRNENEQFF; DNA: TGTGCCATCAGTGAGTCTCCGGGACTAGCGGGAGGGCGGAACGAGAATGAGCAGTTCTTC
length: 14; size: -; J: TRBJ2-2; D: -; V: TRBV6-4; CDR3: CASSDSGGTGELFF; DNA: TGTGCCAGCAGTGACTCGGGGGGCACCGGGGAGCTGTTTTTT
length: 16; size: once; J: TRBJ2-7; D: TRBD2; V: TRBV7-9; CDR3: CSSSLPPGGSAYEQYF; DNA: TGTTCCAGCAGCTTACCCCCAGGCGGGAGCGCCTACGAGCAGTACTTC
length: 12; size: -; J: TRBJ1-2; D: -; V: TRBV5-1; CDR3: CASSLTDYGYTF; DNA: TGCGCCAGCAGCCTGACAGACTATGGCTACACCTTC
length: 14; size: -; J: TRBJ2-5; D: TRBD2; V: TRBV7-8; CDR3: CASSSRGGGETQYF; DNA: TGTGCCAGCAGCTCCCGGGGGGGCGGGGAGACCCAGTACTTC
length: 15; size: -; J: TRBJ2-5; D: -; V: TRBV28; CDR3: CASSPGEQGQETQYF; DNA: TGTGCCAGCAGCCCGGGCGAACAGGGCCAAGAGACCCAGTACTTC
length: 15; size: -; J: TRBJ2-1; D: TRBD2; V: TRBV13; CDR3: CASSRGTSTYNEQFF; DNA: TGTGCCAGCAGCCGAGGGACTAGCACCTACAATGAGCAGTTCTTC
length: 14; size: -; J: TRBJ1-1; D: -; V: TRBV28; CDR3: CASTQALEGTEAFF; DNA: TGTGCCAGCACCCAGGCTCTGGAGGGTACTGAAGCTTTCTTT
length: 16; size: -; J: TRBJ2-3; D: TRBD1; V: TRBV27; CDR3: CASSPWTGGFGDTQYF; DNA: TGTGCCAGCAGTCCATGGACAGGGGGCTTTGGAGATACGCAGTATTTT
length: 15; size: -; J: TRBJ1-2; D: -; V: TRBV4-2; CDR3: CASSPTGPTFYGYTF; DNA: TGTGCCAGCAGCCCGACAGGCCCAACCTTCTATGGCTACACCTTC
length: 14; size: -; J: TRBJ2-7; D: -; V: TRBV9; CDR3: CASSVGRSGAEQYF; DNA: TGTGCCAGCAGCGTAGGTCGGTCTGGGGCCGAGCAGTACTTC
length: 17; size: -; J: TRBJ2-5; D: TRBD2; V: TRBV7-6; CDR3: CASSLALAGGGVETQYF; DNA: TGTGCCAGCAGCTTAGCGCTAGCGGGAGGAGGTGTAGAGACCCAGTACTTC
length: 16; size: -; J: TRBJ2-3; D: TRBD1; V: TRBV5-1; CDR3: CASSSGQGERTDTQYF; DNA: TGCGCCAGCAGCTCTGGACAGGGCGAAAGAACAGATACGCAGTATTTT
length: 14; size: -; J: TRBJ1-5; D: TRBD1; V: TRBV6-1; CDR3: CASSLQGSYQPQHF; DNA: TGTGCCAGCAGCTTACAGGGGTCCTATCAGCCCCAGCATTTT
length: 12; size: -; J: TRBJ2-1; D: -; V: TRBV5-1; CDR3: CASSLERNEQFF; DNA: TGCGCCAGCAGCTTAGAGAGAAATGAGCAGTTCTTC
length: 13; size: -; J: TRBJ1-2; D: TRBD1; V: TRBV27; CDR3: CASSKDRGYGYTF; DNA: TGTGCCAGCAGCAAAGACAGGGGCTATGGCTACACCTTC
length: 15; size: -; J: TRBJ2-7; D: TRBD2; V: TRBV5-6; CDR3: CASSLSVVGGYEQYF; DNA: TGTGCCAGCAGCTTGTCGGTGGTGGGGGGGTACGAGCAGTACTTC
length: 17; size: -; J: TRBJ2-1; D: -; V: TRBV5-4; CDR3: CASSLGAALAPYNEQFF; DNA: TGTGCCAGCAGCTTGGGGGCGGCACTAGCCCCTTACAATGAGCAGTTCTTC
length: 17; size: -; J: TRBJ2-7; D: TRBD2; V: TRBV4-3; CDR3: CASSQAASGSHPYEQYF; DNA: TGCGCCAGCAGCCAAGCTGCTAGCGGGAGCCACCCCTACGAGCAGTACTTC
length: 14; size: -; J: TRBJ1-1; D: -; V: TRBV7-9; CDR3: CASSLGQGNTEAFF; DNA: TGTGCCAGCAGCTTAGGTCAGGGAAATACTGAAGCTTTCTTT
length: 12; size: -; J: TRBJ2-6; D: -; V: TRBV19; CDR3: CASGAGANVLTF; DNA: TGTGCCTCGGGGGCTGGGGCCAACGTCCTGACTTTC
length: 14; size: -; J: TRBJ1-4; D: -; V: TRBV7-9; CDR3: CASSLGTPGEKLFF; DNA: TGTGCCAGCAGCCTAGGGACACCGGGTGAAAAACTGTTTTTT
length: 20; size: -; J: TRBJ2-6; D: -; V: TRBV23-1; CDR3: CASSQFGYVQGSSGANVLTF; DNA: TGCGCCAGCAGTCAATTCGGTTATGTCCAGGGGAGCTCTGGGGCCAACGTCCTGACTTTC
length: 18; size: -; J: TRBJ2-1; D: TRBD2; V: TRBV9; CDR3: CASSVAETGRVSYNEQFF; DNA: TGTGCCAGCAGCGTAGCGGAGACCGGGAGGGTCTCCTACAATGAGCAGTTCTTC
length: 12; size: -; J: TRBJ2-7; D: -; V: TRBV28; CDR3: CASSLPLEEQYF; DNA: TGTGCCAGCAGCTTGCCCCTGGAGGAGCAGTACTTC
length: 15; size: -; J: TRBJ1-6; D: -; V: TRBV5-1; CDR3: CASGRGSSYNSPLHF; DNA: TGCGCCAGCGGAAGAGGAAGCTCCTATAATTCACCCCTCCACTTT
length: 16; size: -; J: TRBJ2-1; D: TRBD2; V: TRBV7-2; CDR3: CASSLLGAGVVNEQFF; DNA: TGTGCCAGCAGCTTATTGGGAGCGGGAGTAGTCAATGAGCAGTTCTTC
length: 18; size: -; J: TRBJ2-1; D: TRBD2; V: TRBV4-1; CDR3: CASSQVIGAGTRGVEQFF; DNA: TGCGCCAGCAGCCAAGTAATTGGAGCCGGGACTAGGGGTGTTGAGCAGTTCTTC